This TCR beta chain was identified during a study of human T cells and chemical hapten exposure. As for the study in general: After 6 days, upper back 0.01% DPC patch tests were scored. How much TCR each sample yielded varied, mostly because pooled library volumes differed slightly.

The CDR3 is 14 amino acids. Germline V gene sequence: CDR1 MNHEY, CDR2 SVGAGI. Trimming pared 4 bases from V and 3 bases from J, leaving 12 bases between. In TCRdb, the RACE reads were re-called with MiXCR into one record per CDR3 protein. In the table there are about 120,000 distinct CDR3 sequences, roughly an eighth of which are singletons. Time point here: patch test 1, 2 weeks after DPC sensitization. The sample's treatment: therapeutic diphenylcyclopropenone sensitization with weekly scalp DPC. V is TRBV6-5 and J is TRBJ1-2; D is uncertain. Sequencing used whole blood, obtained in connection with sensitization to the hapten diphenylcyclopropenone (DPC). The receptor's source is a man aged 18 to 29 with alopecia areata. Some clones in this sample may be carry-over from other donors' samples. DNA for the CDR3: TGTGCCAGCAGTTGGGGAATCGAGGACTATGGCTACACCTTC. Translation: CASSWGIEDYGYTF.